The clone carrying this T cell receptor (beta chain) was observed once. Its antigen is as yet unknown. The CDR3 covers 16 residues. CDR1 is SGHTA, CDR2 FQGNSA, per germline. Between the trimmed V and J ends, which lost 4 bases and 3 bases, there was a span of 18 bases. TCRdb keeps only in-frame clones here, not all; method: immunoSEQ multiplex PCR. The profile shows about 20,000 clones, 80% to 95% of them singletons. The record originates from a study of lymphopenia after photon versus proton radiotherapy. Study-wide results and limits: Post-nadir TCR diversity decline inversely tracked overall survival among those who died. Photon-treated patients lost naive T cells and TCR diversity; proton-treated stayed stable. Better survival with proton therapy was suggested as possible, not demonstrated.

The chain employs TRBV7-2 and TRBJ1-1, with D tentatively TRBD1 (6 bases). The specimen was peripheral blood, collected from a patient treated with photon-based radiotherapy. The TCR comes from a middle-aged woman with cholangiocarcinoma. CDR3 in DNA: TGTGCCAGCAGCTCCCCCTTAGGGGGTTTGTACACTGAAGCTTTCTTT. Translation: CASSSPLGGLYTEAFF.